The 26 T cell receptor beta chains in this list originate from one sample, sequenced in a study of cytomegalovirus exposure and HLA in healthy donors. The PCR ran on 60 Vbeta and 13 Jbeta primers. Libraries were prepared by immunoSEQ multiplex PCR; TCRdb keeps only in-frame clonotypes and omits some of them. Found here are approximately 180,000 clones, over 75% of them singletons; the top ten hold approximately 1.8%. Source material: PBMCs. Every receptor here comes from a man aged 18 to 29 in good health and CMV-seronegative.

The rearrangement joins TRBV7-9 to TRBJ2-5, with D uncertain. CDR3 length: 15 residues. V was clipped by 3 bases and J by 1 base, with 12 bases between them. CDR1 and CDR2 (germline): SEHNR, FQNEAQ (reference sequence). The CDR3 DNA sequence: TGTGCCAGCAGCTTGGTTGTACAGCCCCAAGAGACCCAGTACTTC. Residues: CASSLVVQPQETQYF.

This chain joins TRBV9 and TRBJ2-3; 12 positions match TRBD2. J gave up 2 bases and V 0 bases, and 4 bases lay outside the gene matches. The CDR3 runs 17 residues. Germline CDR1 is SGDLS and CDR2 is YYNGEE. The CDR3 region has the DNA TGTGCCAGCAGCGTAGGGACTAGCGGGATTTACACAGATACGCAGTATTTT. As protein: CASSVGTSGIYTDTQYF. The whole variable domain, filled in from reference TRBV9 and TRBJ2-3, reads DSGVTQTPKHLITATGQRVTLRCSPRSGDLSVYWYQQSLDQGLQFLIQYYNGEERAKGNILERFSAQQFPDLHSELNLSSLELGDSALYFCASSVGTSGIYTDTQYFGPGTRLTVL.

This clone was seen a few times. The chain joins TRBV11-2 to TRBJ2-1, with TRBD2 identical over 8 bases. Germline V lookup: CDR1 SGHAT, CDR2 FQNNGV. The ends lost 4 bases at V and 3 bases at J; junction bases unmatched: 2. The CDR3 extends over 14 amino acids. CDR3 protein: CASSYGGVYNEQFF. In DNA, the CDR3 is TGTGCCAGCAGCTACGGGGGGGTCTACAATGAGCAGTTCTTC.

The genes are TRBV30 and TRBJ2-2; the D gene is possibly TRBD2 (5 bases). Per germline, CDR1 GTSNPN and CDR2 SVGIG (reference sequence). The CDR3 is 13 amino acids. Trimming took 1 base from V and 7 from J, leaving 10 bases between them. The CDR3 protein is CAWSAAAIGELFF. In DNA form, the CDR3 reads TGTGCCTGGAGTGCAGCGGCGATCGGGGAGCTGTTTTTT.

The chain carries TRBV4-2 and TRBJ2-2; tentative D call: TRBD2 (6 bases). The V end lost 3 bases, the J end lost 0 bases, and 8 bases lay between the germline ends. This CDR3 is built from 15 residues. Per germline, CDR1 LGHNA and CDR2 YNFKEQ. Here the CDR3 reads CASSQTGANTGELFF. The CDR3 DNA reads TGTGCCAGCAGCCAGACGGGAGCGAACACCGGGGAGCTGTTTTTT.

The chain couples TRBV5-1 to TRBJ1-6, with 8 nucleotides matching TRBD1. The CDR3 consists of 14 residues. Germline lookup yields CDR1 SGHRS and CDR2 YFSETQ. The ends lost 2 bases at V and 10 bases at J; junction bases unmatched: 5. CDR3 sequence (DNA): TGCGCCAGCAGCTTCGACAGGGGTTCATCACCCCTCCACTTT. Its protein product is CASSFDRGSSPLHF. Using reference TRBV5-1 and TRBJ1-6 for the parts outside the CDR3, the full variable domain is KAGVTQTPRYLIKTRGQQVTLSCSPISGHRSVSWYQQTPGQGLQFLFEYFSETQRNKGNFPGRFSGRQFSNSRSEMNVSTLELGDSALYLCASSFDRGSSPLHFGNGTRLTVT.

The V gene is TRBV6-1, the J gene TRBJ1-5, with unresolved D. The ends were cut back, 3 bases at V and 3 bases at J, with 9 bases in the middle. Germline CDR1 MNHNS, CDR2 SASEGT. This CDR3 is built from 14 residues. For the CDR3, the DNA is TGTGCCAGCAGTGAGTCCAGACTCAATCAGCCCCAGCATTTT. Its translation: CASSESRLNQPQHF.

This chain uses TRBV18 with TRBJ2-5, with D possibly being TRBD1 (5 bases). The CDR3 consists of 15 residues. Germline V gives CDR1 KGHSH, CDR2 LQKENI. With 2 bases removed from V and 4 bases from J, the gap between germline ends came to 14 bases. The CDR3 coding sequence is TGTGCCAGCTCACCAAGGGGTGGTATAGGAGAGACCCAGTACTTC. Amino acid sequence: CASSPRGGIGETQYF.

CDR3 bases: TGCGCCAGCAGCCAACAGGGTATCTACGAGCAGTACTTC. It specifies CASSQQGIYEQYF. The chain combines TRBV4-1 with TRBJ2-7, with D maybe TRBD1 (5 bases). There are 13 residues in the CDR3. Per germline, CDR1 MGHRA and CDR2 YSYEKL. The V gene lost 2 bases and the J gene lost 3 bases, with 8 bases spanning the gap.

This clone occurred a few times. The genes are TRBV19 and TRBJ1-3; D gene uncertain. Deletions cut 3 bases from V and 3 bases from J, with 9 bases between. The CDR3 has 14 residues. Germline lookup yields CDR1 LNHDA and CDR2 SQIVND (reference sequence). In nucleotides, the CDR3 is TGTGCCAGTAGTATTACGGTGATTGGAAACACCATATATTTT. Amino acid sequence: CASSITVIGNTIYF. The variable domain in full, with the rest retrieved from reference TRBV19 and TRBJ1-3, is DGGITQSPKYLFRKEGQNVTLSCEQNLNHDAMYWYRQDPGQGLRLIYYSQIVNDFQKGDIAEGYSVSREKKESFPLTVTSAQKNPTAFYLCASSITVIGNTIYFGEGSWLTVV.

This clone was picked up a small number of times. The same CDR3 arises from other DNA sequences in this sample as well. The chain combines TRBV6-1 with TRBJ1-3, with D perhaps TRBD1 (5 bases). V lost 5 bases to trimming and J lost 2 bases, with 13 bases between them. CDR3 length: 15 amino acids. Germline CDR1 MNHNS, CDR2 SASEGT. CDR3 DNA: TGTGCCAGCAGTACCCGACAGATTCCTGGAAACACCATATATTTT. Encoded protein: CASSTRQIPGNTIYF.

This chain uses TRBV27 with TRBJ2-7; possible D gene TRBD1, 5 bases. This CDR3 is built from 15 residues. The V end lost 3 bases, the J end lost 0 bases, and 12 bases lay between the germline ends. Germline CDR1 MNHEY, CDR2 SMNVEV (reference sequence). DNA for the CDR3: TGTGCCAGCAGTTTTCTCAGGGAAAGCTCCTACGAGCAGTACTTC. It is translated as CASSFLRESSYEQYF.

The chain joins TRBV10-1 to TRBJ2-3; tentatively, D is TRBD1 (6 bases). The CDR3 loop spans 15 amino acids. V shed 1 base and J shed 4 bases, with 12 bases lying between them. The V gene's germline CDR1 is WNHNN and CDR2 SYGVQD (reference sequence). The CDR3 protein is CASSEFADRPDTQYF. CDR3 coding DNA: TGCGCCAGCAGTGAGTTCGCAGACAGGCCAGATACGCAGTATTTT.

The chain uses TRBV19 and TRBJ1-5; 7 bases map to TRBD1. With V trimmed by 0 bases and J by 0 bases, 11 bases remained unmatched. Per germline, CDR1 LNHDA and CDR2 SQIVND (reference sequence). This CDR3 is built from 19 residues. In DNA, the CDR3 is TGTGCCAGTAGTATAGATCTTAAGGGGGCGGCTTATAGCAATCAGCCCCAGCATTTT. Its protein is CASSIDLKGAAYSNQPQHF.

The chain is built from TRBV30 and TRBJ1-5; TRBD1 matches 7 bases. CDR3 length: 16 residues. J was trimmed by 5 bases and V by 0 bases; bases with no gene match: 10. The germline V gene has CDR1 GTSNPN and CDR2 SVGIG (reference sequence). CDR3 sequence reads: CAWSVGAGGRYQPQHF. The CDR3 nucleotides read TGTGCCTGGAGTGTAGGGGCAGGGGGGAGGTATCAGCCCCAGCATTTT. The full variable domain, rest sourced from reference TRBV30 and TRBJ1-5, is SQTIHQWPATLVQPVGSPLSLECTVEGTSNPNLYWYRQAAGRGLQLLFYSVGIGQISSEVPQNLSASRPQDRQFILSSKKLLLSDSGFYLCAWSVGAGGRYQPQHFGDGTRLSIL.

V and J are TRBV5-6 and TRBJ2-7; TRBD2 matches at 7 bases. J gave up 1 base and V 4 bases, and 2 bases lay outside the gene matches. This CDR3 comprises 13 residues. CDR1 is SGHDT and CDR2 is YYEEEE in the germline V gene. For the CDR3, the DNA is TGTGCCAGCAGCCCGGGGGGATCCTACGAGCAGTACTTC. Translating gives CASSPGGSYEQYF.

The V and J genes are TRBV7-2 and TRBJ2-5; D gene uncertain. The germline CDR1 and CDR2 sequences are SGHTA and FQGNSA. CDR3 length: 14 residues. The V and J ends lost 5 bases and 0 bases respectively, with 10 bases between them. The CDR3 spells CASSKDLYQETQYF. The CDR3 DNA reads as TGTGCCAGCAGCAAAGACTTGTACCAAGAGACCCAGTACTTC. The full variable domain, its missing parts supplied by reference TRBV7-2 and TRBJ2-5, is GAGVSQSPSNKVTEKGKDVELRCDPISGHTALYWYRQSLGQGLEFLIYFQGNSAPDKSGLPSDRFSAERTGGSVSTLTIQRTQQEDSAVYLCASSKDLYQETQYFGPGTRLLVL.

V is TRBV9 and J is TRBJ2-3, with D tentatively TRBD1 (5 bases). The CDR3 has 15 amino acids. Germline V gene lookup returns CDR1 SGDLS and CDR2 YYNGEE. V shed 0 bases and J shed 4 bases, with 12 bases lying between them. The CDR3 DNA reads TGTGCCAGCAGCGTAGGAGTGGGGCGCGCAGATACGCAGTATTTT. Amino acid sequence: CASSVGVGRADTQYF.

J is TRBJ2-1 and V is TRBV29-1; D remains ambiguous. The CDR3 runs to 12 residues. The germline V gene has CDR1 SQVTM and CDR2 ANQGSEA. Trimming took 4 bases from V and 2 from J, leaving 6 bases between them. The CDR3 bases are TGCAGCGTTGGTCAGGCCTACAATGAGCAGTTCTTC. Its protein is CSVGQAYNEQFF.

A few counts support this clone. The chain combines TRBV28 with TRBJ2-7, with 7 bases matching TRBD1. The CDR3 is made up of 17 amino acids. The V and J ends lost 3 bases and 2 bases, in that order; junction bases with no gene match: 13. Germline loops: CDR1 MDHEN, CDR2 SYDVKM. Here the CDR3 DNA reads TGTGCCAGCAGTTTCGCCTCTCCGGGACAGCGGACCTACGAGCAGTACTTC. This translates into CASSFASPGQRTYEQYF.

This clone was seen a handful of times. The CDR3 here is CASSLSPGGAAGELFF. CDR3 nucleotides: TGTGCCAGCAGCTTGTCGCCAGGGGGCGCGGCCGGGGAGCTGTTTTTT. The chain employs TRBV5-4 and TRBJ2-2; the match to TRBD1 covers 8 bases. The CDR3 has 16 residues. V gave up 1 base and J gave up 6 bases; unmatched junction bases: 8. CDR1 and CDR2 (germline): SGHNT, YYREEE (reference sequence). Filled out from reference TRBV5-4 and TRBJ2-2, the complete variable domain reads ETGVTQSPTHLIKTRGQQVTLRCSSQSGHNTVSWYQQALGQGPQFIFQYYREEENGRGNFPPRFSGLQFPNYSSELNVNALELDDSALYLCASSLSPGGAAGELFFGEGSRLTVL.

The J gene is TRBJ2-3, the V gene TRBV6-5; 9 bases map to TRBD2. J lost 4 bases, V lost 4 bases, and 6 bases had no gene match. Germline assignment: CDR1 MNHEY and CDR2 SVGAGI. This CDR3 spans 15 amino acids. The CDR3 protein is CASSWAGGPPDTQYF. The CDR3 DNA reads as TGTGCCAGCAGTTGGGCGGGAGGGCCGCCAGATACGCAGTATTTT.

This clone has more than one count but fewer than ten. V gene TRBV7-8 combines with J gene TRBJ2-3, with 11 bases identical to TRBD2. The CDR3 has 17 residues. The V gene's germline CDR1 is SGHVS and CDR2 FQNEAQ. V lost 0 bases to trimming and J lost 2 bases; unmatched junction nucleotides: 4. This CDR3 reads CASSLATSGGFTDTQYF. The DNA of the CDR3 is TGTGCCAGCAGCTTAGCTACTAGCGGGGGCTTCACAGATACGCAGTATTTT.

V and J are TRBV7-9 and TRBJ2-2, with D tentatively TRBD2 (6 bases). The CDR3 contains 13 residues. CDR1 and CDR2 (germline): SEHNR, FQNEAQ (reference sequence). The V end was cut by 5 bases, the J end by 11 bases, with 15 bases between. The CDR3 DNA follows: TGTGCCAGCAGCCCAGGGACTTTAGGAGAGCTGTTTTTT. Translated: CASSPGTLGELFF. Looking up the rest from reference TRBV7-9 and TRBJ2-2 gives the full variable domain: DTGVSQNPRHKITKRGQNVTFRCDPISEHNRLYWYRQTLGQGPEFLTYFQNEAQLEKSRLLSDRFSAERPKGSFSTLEIQRTEQGDSAMYLCASSPGTLGELFFGEGSRLTVL.

This chain links TRBV2 with TRBJ2-3; 8 bases are shared with TRBD1. The CDR3 has 14 amino acids. Germline trimming cut 8 bases from V and 2 bases from J; bases unmatched to any gene: 6. Looked up from germline, CDR1 is SNHLY and CDR2 is FYNNEI. CDR3 nucleotides: TGTGCCAGCGAAAGGACAGGGAACACAGATACGCAGTATTTT. It codes for CASERTGNTDTQYF.

This clone was recorded a few times. The chain couples TRBV19 to TRBJ2-5, with 9 bases aligning to TRBD1. CDR3 size: 17 residues. V was clipped by 4 bases and J by 4 bases; unmatched bases: 13. Per the germline V gene, CDR1 is LNHDA and CDR2 is SQIVND (reference sequence). The CDR3 sequence: CASSRTGGRARGETQYF. The CDR3 coding sequence is TGTGCCAGTAGTAGAACAGGGGGCAGGGCACGAGGAGAGACCCAGTACTTC.